The 9 T cell receptor beta chains presented below share a single source sample, sequenced in a study of human T cells and chemical hapten exposure. TCRdb passed the RACE reads through MiXCR, listing each CDR3 protein once. This repertoire shows a few hundred thousand distinct CDR3 sequences, 4% to 5.5% found once; its top ten account for about 2.2%. Documented time point: patch test 1, 2 weeks after DPC sensitization. Treatment: therapeutic diphenylcyclopropenone sensitization with weekly scalp DPC. The source material was whole blood, sampled in connection with sensitization to the hapten diphenylcyclopropenone (DPC). The source of these receptors is a woman aged 50 to 65 with alopecia areata. Some clones in this sample may be carry-over from other donors' samples.

This clonotype was seen at least ten times. The V call is TRBV7-2, the J call TRBJ1-2, with 7 bases that match TRBD1. V was pared by 3 bases and J by 0 bases, with 4 bases of the junction left unmatched. Looked up from germline, CDR1 is SGHTA and CDR2 is FQGNSA. CDR3 length: 15 residues. CDR3 region: CASSFPQGANYGYTF. The CDR3 DNA sequence: TGTGCCAGCAGCTTCCCCCAGGGGGCTAACTATGGCTACACCTTC.

This clonotype came up many times. V is TRBV2 and J is TRBJ2-6; D is possibly TRBD1 (5 bases). CDR1 is SNHLY and CDR2 is FYNNEI in the germline V gene. There are 18 residues in the CDR3. Trimming stripped 2 bases from V and 0 bases from J, with 14 bases between. CDR3 sequence reads: CASSEFAGASSGANVLTF. The CDR3 nucleotides read TGTGCCAGCAGTGAATTCGCTGGGGCCAGCTCTGGGGCCAACGTCCTGACTTTC.

Only a few counts were recorded for this clonotype. The CDR3 sequence: CSARAQRSYEQYF. The DNA of the CDR3 is TGCAGTGCTAGAGCTCAGCGGTCCTACGAGCAGTACTTC. The chain uses TRBV20-1 and TRBJ2-7; tentatively, D is TRBD2 (5 bases). V dropped 1 base and J dropped 1 base, with 8 bases sitting between them. The CDR3 length is 13 residues. Germline values: CDR1 DFQATT, CDR2 SNEGSKA (reference sequence).

In its sample, this clonotype was seen many times. The chain couples TRBV18 to TRBJ1-1; D unclear. Trimming took off 3 bases at V and 0 bases at J, with 5 bases between the two ends. The CDR3 is 13 residues long. Germline CDR1 reads KGHSH; CDR2 reads LQKENI. The CDR3 DNA sequence: TGTGCCAGCTCACCTAAGATGAACACTGAAGCTTTCTTT. Protein sequence: CASSPKMNTEAFF.

This clonotype occurred a few times. This chain joins TRBV10-2 and TRBJ1-2; 7 bases agree with TRBD1. V shed 4 bases and J 4 bases; nucleotides not matched to a gene: 6. The CDR3 extends over 14 amino acids. Germline CDR1 is WSHSY and CDR2 is SAAADI. Here the CDR3 DNA reads TGCGCCAGCAGTGCAACGACAGGGACCTATGGCTACACCTTC. Translation: CASSATTGTYGYTF.

This clonotype was observed at least ten times. This chain links TRBV7-2 with TRBJ2-2; TRBD2 agrees at 11 bases. Germline assignment: CDR1 SGHTA and CDR2 FQGNSA. The CDR3 spans 17 residues. V trimming: 5 bases; J trimming: 9 bases; junction bases outside the gene matches: 14. The CDR3 coding sequence is TGTGCCAGCAGCCCGCGCCCGCTAGCGGGAGGTAGATGGGAGCTGTTTTTT. Amino acid sequence: CASSPRPLAGGRWELFF.

This clonotype was observed at least ten times. The chain joins TRBV6-5 to TRBJ1-1, with unresolved D. CDR1 MNHEY and CDR2 SVGAGI come from the germline V gene. Deletions cut 7 bases from V and 7 bases from J, with 10 bases between. The CDR3 sequence is 11 residues long. The CDR3 bases are TGTGCCAGCATGAATAACGATGAAGCTTTCTTT. It encodes CASMNNDEAFF.

The V gene is TRBV3-1, the J gene TRBJ2-1, with D tentatively TRBD2 (6 bases). The germline gives CDR1 LGHDT, CDR2 YNNKEL (reference sequence). CDR3 length equals 14 residues. Trimming took off 10 bases at V and 9 bases at J, with 22 bases between the two ends. The CDR3 region is CANLRGLAGGEQFF. Written as DNA, the CDR3 is TGTGCCAACCTAAGAGGGCTAGCCGGGGGTGAGCAGTTCTTC.

In the case of this clonotype: At one boundary the junction diverges from the germline segment, which might be a read error. The chain recombines TRBV6-2 or TRBV6-3 with TRBJ1-1, with a tentative D call TRBD1 (6 bases). CDR3 length equals 16 residues. The germline gives CDR1 MNHEY, CDR2 SVGEGT. The CDR3 bases are TGTGCCAGCAGCCTCATACAGGGAATTCTGAAGACTGAAGCTTTCTTT. Translated, it gives CASSLIQGILKTEAFF.